This is a list of T cell receptor beta chains from one sample in a study of response to subunit inactivated influenza vaccine. TCRdb fed the RT-PCR reads into MiXCR, producing one record per CDR3 protein. The sample has hundreds of thousands of distinct CDR3 sequences, 14% seen once. This sample comprised PBMCs from blood, obtained less than 15 days before vaccination. The origin of the receptors is a man aged 50 or older who received an inactivated influenza vaccine. The CDR3 runs from the conserved cysteine through the conserved F or W. A D gene is named only where the DNA matches it firmly. Not all rows give a size; the values are once, few, many and, for expanded clones, a class.

V	J	length	size	D	DNA	CDR3
TRBV11-2	TRBJ2-7	19	many	TRBD1	TGTGCCAGCAGCTTTAGGGCCCCGGGACAGGGGGCTCTCTCCTACGAGCAGTACTTC	CASSFRAPGQGALSYEQYF
TRBV7-9	TRBJ1-1	14	-	-	TGTGCCAGCAGCCCGGACCCAGGGACCACTGAAGCTTTCTTT	CASSPDPGTTEAFF
TRBV6-2/TRBV6-3	TRBJ1-4	12	-	-	TGTGCCAGCAGAAGCCCAGGAGAAAAACTGTTTTTT	CASRSPGEKLFF
TRBV6-2/TRBV6-3	TRBJ2-5	15	few	TRBD2	TGTGCCAGCAGTTACTCAGGGACTAAACGAGAGACCCAGTACTTC	CASSYSGTKRETQYF
TRBV10-3	TRBJ2-5	12	once	TRBD1	TGTGCCATCAGCACAGGGGTCGAGACCCAGTACTTC	CAISTGVETQYF
TRBV7-9	TRBJ2-3	17	-	-	TGTGCCAGCAGCTTAGGGGGGAGTAACCTCGGCACAGATACGCAGTATTTT	CASSLGGSNLGTDTQYF
TRBV15	TRBJ2-7	17	few	-	TGTGCCACCAGCAGAGATCAAACCAGGGTACTCTCCTACGAGCAGTACTTC	CATSRDQTRVLSYEQYF
TRBV28	TRBJ2-7	16	-	TRBD1	TGTGCCAGCAGGCATGGAAGGGGCAGGGGGTATTACGAGCAGTACTTC	CASRHGRGRGYYEQYF
TRBV19	TRBJ2-3	13	-	-	TGTGCCAGTACTTGGACAGCGGAAGATACGCAGTATTTT	CASTWTAEDTQYF
TRBV4-2	TRBJ2-2	14	-	-	TGTGCCAGCAGCCAAGACCCGTTCACCGGGGAGCTGTTTTTT	CASSQDPFTGELFF
TRBV3-1	TRBJ2-2	13	many	-	TGTGCCAGCAGCTACGCGAACACCGGGGAGCTGTTTTTT	CASSYANTGELFF
TRBV2	TRBJ2-3	17	few	TRBD2	TGTGCCAGCAGAACCGGGACTAGCGGCCGGGGGACAGATACGCAGTATTTT	CASRTGTSGRGTDTQYF
TRBV20-1	TRBJ2-6	13	few	-	TGCAGTGCTAACAGGGCTGGGGCCAACGTCCTGACTTTC	CSANRAGANVLTF
TRBV5-5	TRBJ2-7	16	-	TRBD2	TGTGCCAGCAGCTTGACTAGCGGGAGGTACCGAAACGAGCAGTACTTC	CASSLTSGRYRNEQYF
TRBV5-1	TRBJ1-6	15	many	TRBD1	TGCGCCAGCAGCTCCGGGACAGGGAAGAATTCACCCCTCCACTTT	CASSSGTGKNSPLHF
TRBV6-2/TRBV6-3	TRBJ2-1	16	few	TRBD2	TGTGCCAGCAGTTACACCTCACGGGGGGCCTACAATGAGCAGTTCTTC	CASSYTSRGAYNEQFF
TRBV6-1	TRBJ1-5	14	few	-	TGTGCCAGCAGTCGCTCCCGGCAGGGACAGCCCCAGCATTTT	CASSRSRQGQPQHF
TRBV20-1	TRBJ2-3	13	few	-	TGCAGTGCTATTGTACCTAGCACAGATACGCAGTATTTT	CSAIVPSTDTQYF
TRBV5-1	TRBJ2-7	19	-	-	TGCGCCAGCAGCTCCCCGGTCGTGGGGCCGCGGTGGGGTTCCTACGAGCAGTACTTC	CASSSPVVGPRWGSYEQYF
TRBV30	TRBJ1-3	14	few	-	TGTGCCTGGACCAAAGAGGCTTCTGGAAACACCATATATTTT	CAWTKEASGNTIYF
TRBV15	TRBJ2-5	13	few	-	TGTGCCACCAGCAGAGAGGGCCAAGAGACCCAGTACTTC	CATSREGQETQYF
TRBV6-5	TRBJ1-2	16	-	-	TGTGCCAGCAGTTACAAACACCGGTTAGCTAACTATGGCTACACCTTC	CASSYKHRLANYGYTF
TRBV12-3/TRBV12-4	TRBJ2-1	11	-	-	TGTGCCAGCAGTTACAACAATGAGCAGTTCTTC	CASSYNNEQFF
TRBV6-2/TRBV6-3	TRBJ2-2	15	-	-	TGTGCCAGCAGTTACAGAGCGGGTCGTACCGGGGAGCTGTTTTTT	CASSYRAGRTGELFF
TRBV4-3	TRBJ2-3	16	few	-	TGCGCCAGCAGCCAAGATTGGCCTCAAGGCACAGATACGCAGTATTTT	CASSQDWPQGTDTQYF
TRBV4-3	TRBJ1-5	15	few	-	TGCGCCAGCAGCCAAGATCTAAAGGACAATCAGCCCCAGCATTTT	CASSQDLKDNQPQHF
TRBV7-9	TRBJ1-5	13	few	-	TGTGCCAGCAGCCCGAAAGGGAACAATCCCCAGCATTTT	CASSPKGNNPQHF
TRBV7-2	TRBJ1-5	13	few	TRBD1	TGTGCCAGCAGCATGGGACAGCGGGAGCCCCAGCATTTT	CASSMGQREPQHF
TRBV7-9	TRBJ2-7	15	-	-	TGTGCCAGCAGCGCACGGACAGGCACGGGGGGCGAGCAGTACTTC	CASSARTGTGGEQYF
TRBV18	TRBJ1-1	12	-	-	TGTGCCAGCTCGATATTGGGAACTGAAGCTTTCTTT	CASSILGTEAFF
TRBV6-2/TRBV6-3	TRBJ2-5	13	few	-	TGTGCCAGCAGTTGGCCGAACCAAGAGACCCAGTACTTC	CASSWPNQETQYF
TRBV12-3/TRBV12-4	TRBJ2-7	15	few	TRBD1	TGTGCCAGCAGTTTAGCTACCGGGACAGGTTACGAGCAGTACTTC	CASSLATGTGYEQYF
TRBV5-1	TRBJ2-7	13	-	-	TGCGCCAGCAGGAAAACAGGAAACTACGAGCAGTACTTC	CASRKTGNYEQYF
TRBV5-6	TRBJ2-3	16	-	-	TGTGCCAGCAGCTCCGAGGTAGGGGAGTCCACAGATACGCAGTATTTT	CASSSEVGESTDTQYF
TRBV20-1	TRBJ2-7	14	few	TRBD2	TGCAGTGCTAAAGGAGGACTAGCAACTTACGAGCAGTACTTC	CSAKGGLATYEQYF
TRBV5-4	TRBJ1-1	15	-	TRBD1	TGTGCCAGCAGCTGGCGGACAGGGGGGAACACTGAAGCTTTCTTT	CASSWRTGGNTEAFF
TRBV4-3	TRBJ2-3	14	-	TRBD1	TGCGCCAGCAGTCCCTCTGACAGGGGCGGCACGCAGTATTTT	CASSPSDRGGTQYF
TRBV14	TRBJ1-5	12	few	-	TGTGCCAGCAGCCAAGATGAGGGGCCCCAGCATTTT	CASSQDEGPQHF
TRBV4-3	TRBJ1-4	14	-	-	TGCGCCAGCACGATCACAGGAACGGATGAAAAACTGTTTTTT	CASTITGTDEKLFF
TRBV9	TRBJ2-5	18	-	TRBD2	TGTGCCAGCAGTCCAACAAAAATATTAGCGGGAAAGGGAGAGACCCAGTACTTC	CASSPTKILAGKGETQYF
TRBV4-3	TRBJ2-2	14	-	-	TGCGCCAGCAGCCCGGGGGTCGTAGGCGGGGAGCTGTTTTTT	CASSPGVVGGELFF
TRBV13	TRBJ2-5	16	few	TRBD2	TGTGCCAGCAGCGTTCGGACTAGCGTCCTTGGAGAGACCCAGTACTTC	CASSVRTSVLGETQYF
TRBV6-5	TRBJ2-7	14	-	-	TGTGCCAGCAGTTTAGCGGACAAAGCCTACGAGCAGTACTTC	CASSLADKAYEQYF
TRBV20-1	TRBJ1-4	13	-	-	TGCAGTGCCCAAAGGACCGGGACGCAAAAACTGTTTTTT	CSAQRTGTQKLFF
TRBV7-2	TRBJ2-3	16	few	TRBD2	TGTGCCAGCAGCCTTAGCGGGAGGGGGGGCACAGATACGCAGTATTTT	CASSLSGRGGTDTQYF
TRBV20-1	TRBJ2-1	16	few	TRBD2	TGCAGTGCTAGTGTGCTAGCGGGGGCCAACTACAATGAGCAGTTCTTC	CSASVLAGANYNEQFF
TRBV12-3/TRBV12-4	TRBJ2-7	15	-	-	TGTGCCAGCAGCCGGGGTGGGGAATCATCCTACGAGCAGTACTTC	CASSRGGESSYEQYF